The following is a T cell receptor beta chain sequence with its context. This record comes from a study of blood T cells in healthy people across ages. A second roughly 6 to 11 cycle PCR used barcoded and J-beta primers. TCRdb re-called the 5' RACE reads through MiXCR, storing one row per CDR3 protein. The sample carries 1.5 million to 2 million distinct CDR3 sequences, about 50% recorded once. The CDR3 runs to 15 residues. Trimming left V 3 bases short and J 2 bases short, with 17 bases between. Germline V gene lookup returns CDR1 DFQATT and CDR2 SNEGSKA (reference sequence). There were healthy Caucasian individuals from Russia, aged 6 to 90, serving as donors.

The chain joins TRBV20-1 to TRBJ2-7, with D maybe TRBD2 (5 bases). The sample comprised blood. The sequence was collected from a woman in her thirties or forties in good health. CDR3 in DNA: TGCAGTGCTAGCGGGAACGCCTTAAATACCTACGAGCAGTACTTC. As protein: CSASGNALNTYEQYF.